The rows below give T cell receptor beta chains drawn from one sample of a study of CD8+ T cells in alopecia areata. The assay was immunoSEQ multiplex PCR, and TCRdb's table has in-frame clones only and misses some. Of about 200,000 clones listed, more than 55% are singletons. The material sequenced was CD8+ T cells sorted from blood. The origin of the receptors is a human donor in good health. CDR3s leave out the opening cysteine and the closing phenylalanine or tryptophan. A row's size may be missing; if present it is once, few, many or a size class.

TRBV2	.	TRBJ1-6	ASSEASGGLRSPLH
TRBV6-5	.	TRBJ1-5	ASSPGPARAQH
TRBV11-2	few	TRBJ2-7	ASSLTGNNEQY
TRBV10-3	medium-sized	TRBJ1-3	AISELQDQTNTIY
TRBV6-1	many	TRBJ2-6	ASTERPSGANVLT
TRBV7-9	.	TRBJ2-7	ASSPRSGTGGYYEQY
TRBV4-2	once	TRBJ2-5	ASSQDRAETQY
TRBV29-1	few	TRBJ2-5	SVEVGDRQTQY
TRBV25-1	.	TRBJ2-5	ASGLGRGEQETQY
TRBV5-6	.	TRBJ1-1	ASSSLGTEAF
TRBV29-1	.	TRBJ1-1	SVPQGGAEAF
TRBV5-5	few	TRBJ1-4	ASSLDADREVDEKLF
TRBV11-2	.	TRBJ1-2	ASSLQGRSGYT
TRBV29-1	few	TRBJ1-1	SVAVGAGTEAF
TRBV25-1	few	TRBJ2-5	ASSEPTSGQETQY
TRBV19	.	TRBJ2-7	ASSIPGNEQY
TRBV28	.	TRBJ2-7	ASRTGAYEQY
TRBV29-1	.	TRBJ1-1	LDVGKIRNTEAF
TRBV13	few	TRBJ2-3	ASSGTSGDTDTQY
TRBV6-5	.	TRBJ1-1	ASRVGTGSEAF
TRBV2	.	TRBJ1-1	ASSQRVGNTEAF
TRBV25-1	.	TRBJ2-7	ASSSNSYEQY
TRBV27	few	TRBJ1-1	ASSPTENTEAF
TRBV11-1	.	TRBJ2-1	ASCLGSSYNEQF
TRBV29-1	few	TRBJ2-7	SVRTDTYEQY
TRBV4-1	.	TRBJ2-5	ASSQDPRGSEETQY
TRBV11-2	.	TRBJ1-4	ASSPSLSVGGPNEKLF
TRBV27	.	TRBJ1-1	ASSFGPEAF
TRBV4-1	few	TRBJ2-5	ASSPGTSGGALETQY
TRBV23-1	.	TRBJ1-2	ASRFQQRSNYGYT
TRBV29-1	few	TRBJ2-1	SVQGGNEQF
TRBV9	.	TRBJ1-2	ASSYNSDYT
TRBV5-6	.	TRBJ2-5	ASSLFSGQGGETQY
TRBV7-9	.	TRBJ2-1	ASSLTHEQF
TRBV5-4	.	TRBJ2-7	ASSLDGLSSYEQY
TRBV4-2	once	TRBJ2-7	ASSQSGLAGALTYEQY
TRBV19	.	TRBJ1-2	ASTMPSLGGYT
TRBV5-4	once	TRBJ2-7	ASSSDYVSYEQY
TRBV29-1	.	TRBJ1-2	SVEDPQQGSNYGYT
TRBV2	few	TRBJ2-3	ASTRGQTDTQY
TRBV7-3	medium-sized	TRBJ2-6	ASSSETDYSGANVLT
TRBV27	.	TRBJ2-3	ASSLVGRTDTQY
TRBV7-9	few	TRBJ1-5	ASSTISDRNQPQH
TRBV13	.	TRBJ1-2	ASRDRASYYGYT
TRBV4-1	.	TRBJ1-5	ASSPSSGTRREQPQH
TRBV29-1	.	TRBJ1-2	SVERWEDYGYT
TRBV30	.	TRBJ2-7	AWSVSREQY
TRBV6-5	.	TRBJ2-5	ASRSGQQETQY
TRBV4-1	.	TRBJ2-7	ASSQDSPGGLSYEQY
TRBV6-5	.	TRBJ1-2	ASRPTEFYGYT
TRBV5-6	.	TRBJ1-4	ASSLGPGKLF
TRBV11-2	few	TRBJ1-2	ASSLDTYNGYT
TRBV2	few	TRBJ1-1	ASSDWGNTEAF
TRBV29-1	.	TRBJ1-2	SVVTVWGYT
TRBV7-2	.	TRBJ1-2	ASSSPWAPGDYGYT